The 5 T cell receptor beta chains below were found in one sample sequenced in a study of Ad26.COV2.S vaccination and SARS-CoV-2 variants. The table came from immunoSEQ multiplex PCR; TCRdb's copy has only in-frame clones and leaves some out. The profile shows around 170,000 clones, around 88% of them singletons. Sequences were derived from peripheral blood, sampled after recovery from COVID-19. Receptor source: a human donor who had recovered from COVID-19.

J is TRBJ2-7 and V is TRBV10-3, with TRBD1 matching over 8 bases. V gave up 0 bases and J gave up 3 bases; unmatched junction bases: 10. The CDR3 consists of 17 residues. The germline V gene has CDR1 ENHRY and CDR2 SYGVKD. The CDR3 DNA is TGTGCCATCAGTGAGTCTGTCGGACAGGGTGTTCTCTACGAGCAGTACTTC. Translating it yields CAISESVGQGVLYEQYF.

The chain carries TRBV2 and TRBJ2-2, with D possibly called TRBD1 or TRBD2 (5 bases each). The CDR3 totals 13 residues. Germline CDR1 and CDR2: SNHLY and FYNNEI. The V and J ends lost 3 bases and 4 bases respectively, with 6 bases between them. The CDR3 DNA sequence: TGTGCCAGCAGTGAGAGGGGCACCGGGGAGCTGTTTTTT. Residues: CASSERGTGELFF.

The chain employs TRBV4-1 and TRBJ1-2; D unclear. V shed 0 bases and J shed 4 bases, with 6 bases lying between them. Germline V CDR1 and CDR2: MGHRA, YSYEKL. This CDR3 region has 13 residues. The CDR3 coding sequence is TGCGCCAGCAGCCAAGAGGGTTCCTATGGCTACACCTTC. Translating gives CASSQEGSYGYTF.

The gene calls are TRBV7-9 and TRBJ2-3, with 10 bases lining up with TRBD2. The J segment lost 2 bases and the V segment lost 5 bases, leaving 4 bases of the junction unmatched. The germline V gene encodes CDR1 SEHNR and CDR2 FQNEAQ (reference sequence). The CDR3 runs 15 residues. The CDR3 spells CASSLTSGATDTQYF. In DNA, the CDR3 is TGTGCCAGCAGCCTAACTAGCGGGGCCACAGATACGCAGTATTTT.

The V gene is TRBV18, the J gene TRBJ2-1; tentatively, D is TRBD1 (6 bases). Germline V gives CDR1 KGHSH, CDR2 LQKENI. The CDR3 totals 16 residues. V lost 8 bases and J 0 bases, leaving 17 bases between the germline ends. CDR3 protein: CASPPAQGSSYNEQFF. The CDR3 region has the DNA TGTGCCAGCCCCCCAGCCCAGGGGTCCTCCTACAATGAGCAGTTCTTC.